The 10 T cell receptor beta chains below come from one sample, sequenced in a study of OX40 agonist ivuxolimab in advanced cancers. Here immunoSEQ multiplex PCR was the method, and the copy in TCRdb shows in-frame clones only, minus some. Seen here are 65,000 to 95,000 clones, 80% to 95% observed once, and the top ten hold approximately 0.3%. Sequenced here: CD4+ or CD8+ T cells sorted from blood, sampled in a trial of the OX40 agonist ivuxolimab. The receptors come from an adult with an advanced solid tumor such as melanoma, head and neck, liver or kidney cancer.

The chain uses TRBV21-1 and TRBJ2-1; the table's D call TRBD2 went unverified against the DNA. TRBV21-1 is given as a pseudogene. The CDR3 length is 16 residues. CDR3 DNA: TGTGCCAGCAGCAAAGGAAACTGGCGGGGCACGAATGAGCAGTTCTTC. Its translation: CASSKGNWRGTNEQFF.

There are a few counts of this clone. The rearrangement uses TRBV7-9 and TRBJ1-2; 12 bases align to TRBD1. Germline CDR1 reads SEHNR; CDR2 reads FQNEAQ (reference sequence). V dropped 4 bases and J dropped 5; count of bases not matched to a gene: 5. The CDR3 is 15 residues long. The CDR3 DNA follows: TGTGCCAGCAGCTCGTGGGACAGGGGGCAGTATGGCTACACCTTC. Its protein is CASSSWDRGQYGYTF.

CDR3 region: CASSQDQGRDSPLHF. The CDR3 bases are TGTGCCAGCAGCCAAGATCAGGGACGGGATTCACCCCTCCACTTT. J is TRBJ1-6 and V is TRBV14; perhaps TRBD1 as D (5 bases). In germline, CDR1 is SGHDN, CDR2 FVKESK. The germline V and J ends were trimmed by 0 bases and 8 bases, with 11 bases remaining between them. The CDR3 consists of 15 residues.

The chain carries TRBV7-8 and TRBJ2-3, with D maybe TRBD1 (5 bases). Trimming pared 0 bases from V and 4 bases from J, leaving 11 bases between. CDR1 SGHVS and CDR2 FQNEAQ come from the germline V gene. CDR3 length equals 15 residues. The CDR3 nucleotides are TGTGCCAGCAGCTTAGCTCGTGTCAGGGCAGATACGCAGTATTTT. Its protein is CASSLARVRADTQYF.

This clone was counted a single time. V is TRBV18 and J is TRBJ1-5; a weak D match, TRBD1 (6 bases). The CDR3 extends over 13 amino acids. CDR1 and CDR2 (germline): KGHSH, LQKENI. The V and J ends lost 5 bases and 5 bases respectively, with 10 bases between them. The CDR3, as DNA: TGTGCCAGCTCAACTAACAGGGATCAGCCCCAGCATTTT. Encoded protein: CASSTNRDQPQHF.

The V and J genes are TRBV5-4 and TRBJ2-1, with 16 nucleotides matching TRBD2. The CDR3 extends over 19 amino acids. Germline loops: CDR1 SGHNT, CDR2 YYREEE (reference sequence). Unmatched junction bases numbered 7, after V lost 3 bases and J lost 1 base. The CDR3 reads CASSSPGTSGGASYNEQFF. Here the CDR3 DNA reads TGTGCCAGCAGCTCCCCCGGGACTAGCGGGGGGGCGTCCTACAATGAGCAGTTCTTC.

The chain combines TRBV5-1 with TRBJ2-7, with D perhaps TRBD2 (5 bases). CDR3 length: 13 amino acids. V gave up 4 bases and J gave up 1 base, with 9 bases separating them. Germline V gives CDR1 SGHRS, CDR2 YFSETQ. CDR3 nucleotides: TGCGCCAGCAGCATCGGGGTTTCCTACGAGCAGTACTTC. Translated: CASSIGVSYEQYF. Using reference TRBV5-1 and TRBJ2-7 for the parts outside the CDR3, the full variable domain is KAGVTQTPRYLIKTRGQQVTLSCSPISGHRSVSWYQQTPGQGLQFLFEYFSETQRNKGNFPGRFSGRQFSNSRSEMNVSTLELGDSALYLCASSIGVSYEQYFGPGTRLTVT.

The chain joins TRBV10-2 to TRBJ1-4; D perhaps matches TRBD1 (5 bases). The germline gives CDR1 WSHSY, CDR2 SAAADI. Trimming removed 6 bases at V and 0 bases at J, with 23 bases between. The CDR3 sequence is 19 residues long. The CDR3 loop is CASRDYGGTGAATNEKLFF. The CDR3 bases are TGCGCCAGCAGAGACTACGGGGGGACGGGAGCTGCAACTAATGAAAAACTGTTTTTT.

The chain combines TRBV7-9 with TRBJ2-2; D is perhaps TRBD2 (7 bases). The germline V gene has CDR1 SEHNR and CDR2 FQNEAQ (reference sequence). V lost 5 bases and J lost 0, with 13 bases in between. The CDR3 has 16 residues. CDR3 region: CASSPLGGPNTGELFF. The CDR3 nucleotides are TGTGCCAGCAGCCCCCTGGGGGGGCCGAACACCGGGGAGCTGTTTTTT.

J is TRBJ1-2 and V is TRBV7-8; D might be TRBD1 (5 bases). This CDR3 comprises 13 residues. V lost 5 bases and J 2 bases, leaving 9 bases between the germline ends. CDR1 is SGHVS and CDR2 is FQNEAQ in the germline V gene. CDR3 DNA: TGTGCCAGCAGCCAGAGGGGAAACTATGGCTACACCTTC. Its protein is CASSQRGNYGYTF.